The clone carrying this T cell receptor (beta chain) was picked up a small number of times. MiXCR, run by TCRdb on the 5' RACE reads, gives a single entry per CDR3 protein. The table has about 890,000 distinct CDR3 sequences, around 12% seen once. This CDR3 comprises 15 residues. V lost 4 bases to trimming and J lost 5 bases; unmatched junction nucleotides: 6. Germline lookup yields CDR1 LGHDT and CDR2 YNNKEL (reference sequence). This record belongs to a study of identical twins. These same data were also listed under a study on yellow fever vaccine responses in identical twins.

Material: PBMCs. This clonotype originated in a woman aged 18-35 years in good health. The chain joins TRBV3-1 to TRBJ2-3, with 10 bases fitting TRBD2. The chain's CDR3 is CASSLGIAGGDTQYF. CDR3 nucleotides: TGTGCCAGCAGCCTGGGAATAGCGGGGGGAGATACGCAGTATTTT.